These T cell receptor beta chains were read from a single sample in a study of identical twins. A single record per CDR3 protein comes from TCRdb applying MiXCR to the 5' RACE reads. The data show hundreds of thousands of distinct CDR3 sequences, approximately 13% seen once. This sample also appeared in a second study, on yellow fever vaccine responses in identical twins.

The specimen was PBMCs. The receptor source for this set is a young woman in good health. CDR3s include the opening cysteine and the closing phenylalanine or tryptophan. The order of the fields is J gene, clone size, V gene, D gene, CDR3 DNA, CDR3 protein. The D gene is left open where the match is weak. Size tells how often a clone was seen (once, few, many) or the class of an expanded clone, and some rows leave it out.

j_call: TRBJ2-7
clone_size: .
v_call: TRBV20-1
d_call: .
cdr3_nt: TGCAGTGCTAGAGACCCCCGGTCAGGGCCTGCCTACGAGCAGTACTTC
cdr3_aa: CSARDPRSGPAYEQYF

j_call: TRBJ2-1
clone_size: many
v_call: TRBV5-1
d_call: TRBD2
cdr3_nt: TGCGCCAGCAGCCTACGGACTAGCGGATCCTACAATGAGCAGTTCTTC
cdr3_aa: CASSLRTSGSYNEQFF

j_call: TRBJ2-7
clone_size: .
v_call: TRBV12-3/TRBV12-4
d_call: .
cdr3_nt: TGTGCCAGCAGTCCGAACCCCGTGGCCTACGAGCAGTACTTC
cdr3_aa: CASSPNPVAYEQYF

j_call: TRBJ1-6
clone_size: .
v_call: TRBV7-9
d_call: .
cdr3_nt: TGTGCCAGCAGCTCGGGACCGGGCAATTCACCCCTCCACTTT
cdr3_aa: CASSSGPGNSPLHF

j_call: TRBJ1-1
clone_size: .
v_call: TRBV4-1
d_call: .
cdr3_nt: TGCGCCAGCAGCCACATCACCACTGAAGCTTTCTTT
cdr3_aa: CASSHITTEAFF

j_call: TRBJ1-1
clone_size: many
v_call: TRBV12-3/TRBV12-4
d_call: .
cdr3_nt: TGTGCCAGCAGTCCAACAGGGCCCGTCACTGAAGCTTTCTTT
cdr3_aa: CASSPTGPVTEAFF

j_call: TRBJ1-1
clone_size: few
v_call: TRBV12-3/TRBV12-4
d_call: TRBD1
cdr3_nt: TGTGCCAGCAGTTCGAGGGGGCCACGAGCTTTCTTT
cdr3_aa: CASSSRGPRAFF

j_call: TRBJ2-7
clone_size: few
v_call: TRBV10-3
d_call: TRBD2
cdr3_nt: TGTGCCATCTATAGCGGGAGGGGCAACGAGCAGTACTTC
cdr3_aa: CAIYSGRGNEQYF

j_call: TRBJ2-3
clone_size: .
v_call: TRBV20-1
d_call: .
cdr3_nt: TGCAGTGCTAGGAGGAGGCAGCTCCTGAACACAGATACGCAGTATTTT
cdr3_aa: CSARRRQLLNTDTQYF

j_call: TRBJ2-3
clone_size: few
v_call: TRBV5-1
d_call: TRBD2
cdr3_nt: TGCGCCAGCAGCCAAACTAGCGACAGCACAGATACGCAGTATTTT
cdr3_aa: CASSQTSDSTDTQYF

j_call: TRBJ1-1
clone_size: few
v_call: TRBV5-6
d_call: .
cdr3_nt: TGTGCCAGCAGCTTGATGCGGGGTGAAGCTTTCTTT
cdr3_aa: CASSLMRGEAFF

j_call: TRBJ2-1
clone_size: .
v_call: TRBV20-1
d_call: .
cdr3_nt: TGCAGTGCTAGAGTAGCGGACGGAATCGATGAGCAGTTCTTC
cdr3_aa: CSARVADGIDEQFF

j_call: TRBJ2-5
clone_size: .
v_call: TRBV7-9
d_call: .
cdr3_nt: TGTGCCAGCAGCTTAAGGCGGGCCGGGGAGACCCAGTACTTC
cdr3_aa: CASSLRRAGETQYF

j_call: TRBJ2-2
clone_size: .
v_call: TRBV5-5
d_call: TRBD1
cdr3_nt: TGTGCCAGCAGCCTACGCACCGACAGGGTGAACACCGGGGAGCTGTTTTTT
cdr3_aa: CASSLRTDRVNTGELFF

j_call: TRBJ1-6
clone_size: few
v_call: TRBV9
d_call: TRBD1
cdr3_nt: TGTGCCAGCAGCGTAGGGACAGGGCAGAATTCACCCCTCCACTTT
cdr3_aa: CASSVGTGQNSPLHF

j_call: TRBJ2-3
clone_size: few
v_call: TRBV7-2
d_call: .
cdr3_nt: TGTGCCAGCAGCCAAATTAATACGCAGTATTTT
cdr3_aa: CASSQINTQYF

j_call: TRBJ1-5
clone_size: few
v_call: TRBV10-2
d_call: .
cdr3_nt: TGCGCCAGCAGTGCTGGGGTCGGGAGCAATCAGCCCCAGCATTTT
cdr3_aa: CASSAGVGSNQPQHF

j_call: TRBJ1-2
clone_size: many
v_call: TRBV4-2
d_call: .
cdr3_nt: TGTGCCAGCAGCCAAGATCCCGCAAACTATGGCTACACCTTC
cdr3_aa: CASSQDPANYGYTF

j_call: TRBJ2-3
clone_size: .
v_call: TRBV11-2
d_call: .
cdr3_nt: TGTGCCAGCAGCAAGGCCCGAAACAGGGCTGGTGGAGATACGCAGTATTTT
cdr3_aa: CASSKARNRAGGDTQYF

j_call: TRBJ2-2
clone_size: few
v_call: TRBV27
d_call: TRBD2
cdr3_nt: TGTGCCAGCAGTTCCCCCTACGGGAGGGCCTGGGAGCTGTTTTTT
cdr3_aa: CASSSPYGRAWELFF

j_call: TRBJ1-5
clone_size: many
v_call: TRBV25-1
d_call: .
cdr3_nt: TGTGCCAGCAGTGATGGGGGTCCCAATCAGCCCCAGCATTTT
cdr3_aa: CASSDGGPNQPQHF

j_call: TRBJ2-7
clone_size: few
v_call: TRBV28
d_call: .
cdr3_nt: TGTGCCAGCAGTCCCACTCATTGGGGACTGATCTACGAGCAGTACTTC
cdr3_aa: CASSPTHWGLIYEQYF

j_call: TRBJ2-1
clone_size: .
v_call: TRBV20-1
d_call: .
cdr3_nt: TGCAGTGCTAGAGTCCGCGACTCCTACAATGAGCAGTTCTTC
cdr3_aa: CSARVRDSYNEQFF

j_call: TRBJ2-1
clone_size: once
v_call: TRBV2
d_call: TRBD2
cdr3_nt: TGTGCCTGCTGTTTCCCAGCGGGGGGGCCACCCTCCTACAATGAGCAGTTCTTC
cdr3_aa: CACCFPAGGPPSYNEQFF

j_call: TRBJ2-2
clone_size: .
v_call: TRBV6-1
d_call: .
cdr3_nt: TGTGCCAGCAGGCGTCAGGGTTTATGGGCCGGGGAGCTGTTTTTT
cdr3_aa: CASRRQGLWAGELFF

j_call: TRBJ2-5
clone_size: .
v_call: TRBV28
d_call: .
cdr3_nt: TGTGCCAGCAGGGAATCGGGGGAGACCCAGTACTTC
cdr3_aa: CASRESGETQYF

j_call: TRBJ2-6
clone_size: many
v_call: TRBV5-1
d_call: .
cdr3_nt: TGCGCCAGCAGCAGAGATCCTGGGGCCAACGTCCTGACTTTC
cdr3_aa: CASSRDPGANVLTF

j_call: TRBJ2-7
clone_size: .
v_call: TRBV28
d_call: .
cdr3_nt: TGTGCCAGCAGTTTAGAGGCGGGATACAACGAGCAGTACTTC
cdr3_aa: CASSLEAGYNEQYF

j_call: TRBJ2-1
clone_size: many
v_call: TRBV7-8
d_call: TRBD2
cdr3_nt: TGTGCCAGCAGCTTCATAGTAGCGGGGGACAATGAGCAGTTCTTC
cdr3_aa: CASSFIVAGDNEQFF

j_call: TRBJ1-1
clone_size: many
v_call: TRBV25-1
d_call: .
cdr3_nt: TGTGCCAGCAGTGAATATAGGGGGGCTAACACTGAAGCTTTCTTT
cdr3_aa: CASSEYRGANTEAFF

j_call: TRBJ2-5
clone_size: once
v_call: TRBV4-1
d_call: TRBD1
cdr3_nt: TGCGCCAGCAGCCACAGCCGGACAGGGGGCGCCTCGCAAGAGACCCAGTACTTC
cdr3_aa: CASSHSRTGGASQETQYF

j_call: TRBJ1-2
clone_size: .
v_call: TRBV29-1
d_call: .
cdr3_nt: TGCAGCGTTGAAGGACGGGGGGTCGCGTATGGCTACACCTTC
cdr3_aa: CSVEGRGVAYGYTF

j_call: TRBJ1-1
clone_size: .
v_call: TRBV13
d_call: .
cdr3_nt: TGTGCCAGCAGATTGATGAACTACGGGAACACTGAAGCTTTCTTT
cdr3_aa: CASRLMNYGNTEAFF

j_call: TRBJ2-7
clone_size: .
v_call: TRBV7-2
d_call: TRBD2
cdr3_nt: TGTGCCAGCAGCTTAGGACTAGCGGGAGCCAACGAGCAGTACTTC
cdr3_aa: CASSLGLAGANEQYF

j_call: TRBJ2-2
clone_size: .
v_call: TRBV7-8
d_call: TRBD2
cdr3_nt: TGTGCCAGCAGCCCGTGGGGACTAGCGGGAGGTCTTAACACCGGGGAGCTGTTTTTT
cdr3_aa: CASSPWGLAGGLNTGELFF

j_call: TRBJ2-5
clone_size: .
v_call: TRBV4-1
d_call: .
cdr3_nt: TGCGCCAGCAGCCAAGGGATGGGACACCAAGAGACCCAGTACTTC
cdr3_aa: CASSQGMGHQETQYF

j_call: TRBJ2-5
clone_size: .
v_call: TRBV7-2
d_call: .
cdr3_nt: TGTGCCAGCAGCTTCTCAGGGGGCGGGGGGGAGACCCAGTACTTC
cdr3_aa: CASSFSGGGGETQYF

j_call: TRBJ2-1
clone_size: few
v_call: TRBV4-1
d_call: .
cdr3_nt: TGCGCCAGCAGCCCCTACGGGCTAGACCTGGGGGAGCAGTTCTTC
cdr3_aa: CASSPYGLDLGEQFF

j_call: TRBJ2-2
clone_size: many
v_call: TRBV29-1
d_call: TRBD1
cdr3_nt: TGCAGCGGTGGCTCCCGGGACAGGAACACCGGGGAGCTGTTTTTT
cdr3_aa: CSGGSRDRNTGELFF

j_call: TRBJ1-3
clone_size: few
v_call: TRBV6-5
d_call: TRBD1
cdr3_nt: TGTGCCAGCAGTTACTCGGGGACAGTCTCTGGAAACACCATATATTTT
cdr3_aa: CASSYSGTVSGNTIYF

j_call: TRBJ2-5
clone_size: .
v_call: TRBV5-4
d_call: .
cdr3_nt: TGTGCCAGCAGCTTGGTACAGGGAATCGGGGAGACCCAGTACTTC
cdr3_aa: CASSLVQGIGETQYF

j_call: TRBJ1-1
clone_size: .
v_call: TRBV5-1
d_call: .
cdr3_nt: TGCGCCAGCAGCTTGGGGGGGGGCCGGGACACTGAAGCTTTCTTT
cdr3_aa: CASSLGGGRDTEAFF

j_call: TRBJ2-2
clone_size: .
v_call: TRBV7-9
d_call: .
cdr3_nt: TGTGCCAGCAGCTTAGGGTCGGGACATAACACCGGGGAGCTGTTTTTT
cdr3_aa: CASSLGSGHNTGELFF

j_call: TRBJ1-1
clone_size: many
v_call: TRBV18
d_call: TRBD1
cdr3_nt: TGTGCCAGCTCACTGCCCCTTATTCTGAGGGGGCGAAAGGACACTGAAGCTTTCTTT
cdr3_aa: CASSLPLILRGRKDTEAFF

j_call: TRBJ2-1
clone_size: few
v_call: TRBV7-8
d_call: .
cdr3_nt: TGTGCCAGCAGCCGGGGGCGGGATCCGTCCTACAATGAGCAGTTCTTC
cdr3_aa: CASSRGRDPSYNEQFF

j_call: TRBJ2-3
clone_size: .
v_call: TRBV10-1
d_call: TRBD2
cdr3_nt: TGCGCCAGCAGTGTTTCGACTAGCGGGGGGAACACAGATACGCAGTATTTT
cdr3_aa: CASSVSTSGGNTDTQYF